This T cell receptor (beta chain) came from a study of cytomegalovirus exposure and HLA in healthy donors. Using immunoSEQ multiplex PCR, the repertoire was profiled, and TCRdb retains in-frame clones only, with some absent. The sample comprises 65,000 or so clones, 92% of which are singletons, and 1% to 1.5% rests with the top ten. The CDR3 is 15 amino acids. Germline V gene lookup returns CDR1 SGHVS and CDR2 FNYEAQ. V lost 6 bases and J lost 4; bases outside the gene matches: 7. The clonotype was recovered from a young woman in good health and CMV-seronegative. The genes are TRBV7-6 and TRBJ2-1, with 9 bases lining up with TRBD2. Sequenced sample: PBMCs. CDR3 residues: CASSSTAGGYNEQFF. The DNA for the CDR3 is TGTGCCAGCAGTTCCACAGCGGGAGGATACAATGAGCAGTTCTTC.